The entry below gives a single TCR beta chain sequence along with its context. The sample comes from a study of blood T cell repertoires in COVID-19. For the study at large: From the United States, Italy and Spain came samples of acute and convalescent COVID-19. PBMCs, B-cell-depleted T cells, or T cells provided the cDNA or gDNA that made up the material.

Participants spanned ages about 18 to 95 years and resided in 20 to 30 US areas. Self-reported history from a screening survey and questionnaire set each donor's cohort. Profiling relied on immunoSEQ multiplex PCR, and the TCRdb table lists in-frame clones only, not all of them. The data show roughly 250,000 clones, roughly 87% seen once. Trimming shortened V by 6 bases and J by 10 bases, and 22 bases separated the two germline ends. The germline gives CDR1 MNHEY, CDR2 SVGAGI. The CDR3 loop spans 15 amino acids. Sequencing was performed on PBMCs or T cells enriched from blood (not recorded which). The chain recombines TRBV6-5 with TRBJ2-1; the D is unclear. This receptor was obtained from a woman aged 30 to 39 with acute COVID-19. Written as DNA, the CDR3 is TGTGCCAGCAGCGGCGGTGCGATTCGCTCCCTGGAGCAGTTCTTC. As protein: CASSGGAIRSLEQFF.